One and the same sample provided the 18 T cell receptor beta chains below, sequenced in a study of chemoradiotherapy in HPV16-positive cancers. Assay used: immunoSEQ multiplex PCR; TCRdb lists only in-frame clones, some missing. The data show about 66,000 clones, almost 90% seen once. Here the sequenced sample was blood, taken from a patient who underwent chemoradiotherapy. Receptors originate from a human donor with HPV-associated anogenital cancer.

The genes are TRBV5-1 and TRBJ2-7, with 10 bases aligning to TRBD1. The V gene's germline CDR1 is SGHRS and CDR2 YFSETQ. The junction had 18 bases not matched to a gene; V was cut back by 2 bases and J by 7 bases. The CDR3 extends over 18 amino acids. The CDR3 protein is CASSFTPGQGSGVREQYF. The CDR3 bases are TGCGCCAGCAGCTTCACCCCGGGACAGGGGTCCGGGGTGCGGGAGCAGTACTTC.

The genes are TRBV18 and TRBJ1-1, with 11 bases identical to TRBD1. Germline V gene sequence: CDR1 KGHSH, CDR2 LQKENI. The CDR3 extends over 14 amino acids. After removal of 4 bases from V and 7 bases from J, the junction contained 5 bases not matched to a gene. The CDR3 DNA is TGTGCCAGCTCACTGGGACAGGGGGTGGGTGAAGCTTTCTTT. The encoded protein is CASSLGQGVGEAFF.

The genes are TRBV6-6 and TRBJ1-3; 7 bases align to TRBD1. With 6 bases clipped from V and 0 bases from J, the junction kept 8 bases outside the gene matches. From germline, CDR1 is MNHNY and CDR2 SVGAGI (reference sequence). The CDR3 has 16 residues. The CDR3 DNA reads TGTGCCAGCAGGGAGACAGGGTTCAACTCTGGAAACACCATATATTTT. This encodes CASRETGFNSGNTIYF.

The chain combines TRBV6-6 with TRBJ1-1; D is undetermined. The ends were cut back, 5 bases at V and 3 bases at J, with 19 bases in the middle. CDR3 size: 16 residues. The germline gives CDR1 MNHNY, CDR2 SVGAGI (reference sequence). In DNA, the CDR3 is TGTGCCAGCAGTCCCTATTCCCAGCCGGCGGACACTGAAGCTTTCTTT. Translation: CASSPYSQPADTEAFF.

The chain employs TRBV5-4 and TRBJ2-3; TRBD2 aligns across 13 bases. The CDR3 runs 16 residues. Per germline, CDR1 SGHNT and CDR2 YYREEE (reference sequence). V trimming: 3 bases; J trimming: 6 bases; junction bases outside the gene matches: 7. DNA for the CDR3: TGTGCCAGCAGCTCGCGACTAGCGGGAGGTGCTGATACGCAGTATTTT. Translated: CASSSRLAGGADTQYF.

V and J are TRBV30 and TRBJ2-1; D is perhaps TRBD2 (5 bases). The CDR3 sequence is 15 residues long. Germline V gene lookup returns CDR1 GTSNPN and CDR2 SVGIG (reference sequence). V was shortened by 1 base and J by 2 bases, with 12 bases between the two germline ends. CDR3: CAWSASGTTYNEQFF. CDR3 DNA: TGTGCCTGGAGTGCCAGCGGAACTACCTACAATGAGCAGTTCTTC.

This clone was seen a handful of times. The V gene is TRBV4-2, the J gene TRBJ2-2; 7 nucleotides agree with TRBD1. The CDR3 runs 15 residues. Germline CDR1 and CDR2: LGHNA and YNFKEQ. The V and J ends lost 3 bases and 3 bases, in that order; junction bases with no gene match: 4. The CDR3 loop is CASSQLTGDTGELFF. The CDR3 DNA follows: TGTGCCAGCAGCCAGCTCACAGGGGACACCGGGGAGCTGTTTTTT.

This clone has more than one count but fewer than ten. V is TRBV5-1 and J is TRBJ2-3; D tentatively reads TRBD1 or TRBD2 (6 bases each). V lost 4 bases to trimming and J lost 4 bases, with 16 bases between them. This CDR3 comprises 15 residues. Germline CDR1 and CDR2: SGHRS and YFSETQ. CDR3 nucleotides: TGCGCCAGCAGCCCTGGTGGGGGGCCGGCAGATACGCAGTATTTT. Protein sequence: CASSPGGGPADTQYF.

J is TRBJ1-2 and V is TRBV14; D gene unclear. This CDR3 spans 14 amino acids. Deletions cut 0 bases from V and 3 bases from J, with 8 bases between. Per the germline V gene, CDR1 is SGHDN and CDR2 is FVKESK. The CDR3 sequence is CASSQDYRYYGYTF. The CDR3 DNA is TGTGCCAGCAGCCAAGATTACCGCTACTATGGCTACACCTTC.

The chain has TRBV6-1 and TRBJ2-5; TRBD1 is a possible D gene (5 bases). Germline CDR1 and CDR2: MNHNS and SASEGT. This CDR3 has 15 amino acids. Trimming shortened V by 3 bases and J by 2 bases, and 13 bases separated the two germline ends. The CDR3 bases are TGTGCCAGCAGTGAGTTTGGGGCCGAACAAGAGACCCAGTACTTC. Translating gives CASSEFGAEQETQYF.

The chain has TRBV28 and TRBJ2-7; D perhaps matches TRBD1 (6 bases). This CDR3 is built from 12 residues. Germline lookup yields CDR1 MDHEN and CDR2 SYDVKM. With 9 bases removed from V and 2 bases from J, the gap between germline ends came to 11 bases. CDR3 coding DNA: TGTGCCAGTGTCGACAGGACCTACGAGCAGTACTTC. Its protein is CASVDRTYEQYF.

The chain is built from TRBV28 and TRBJ2-6; 7 nucleotides line up with TRBD2. This CDR3 is built from 16 residues. Looked up from germline, CDR1 is MDHEN and CDR2 is SYDVKM. Trimming at V came to 5 bases and at J to 0 bases, leaving 4 bases not matched to a gene. The CDR3 loop is CASSLRGVSGANVLTF. CDR3 DNA: TGTGCCAGCAGTCTACGGGGGGTCTCTGGGGCCAACGTCCTGACTTTC.

With respect to this clone: Other nucleotide sequences from this sample produce the same CDR3. The chain recombines TRBV6-5 with TRBJ2-5; D tentatively fits TRBD1 or TRBD2 (6 bases each). Germline CDR1 MNHEY, CDR2 SVGAGI. The CDR3 sequence is 13 residues long. V lost 4 bases, J lost 5 bases, and 11 bases lay in between. DNA for the CDR3: TGTGCCAGCAGTTCCCAGGGGAGGGAGACCCAGTACTTC. This encodes CASSSQGRETQYF.

The gene calls are TRBV9 and TRBJ2-7, with no clear D. CDR1 and CDR2 (germline): SGDLS, YYNGEE. V lost 4 bases to trimming and J lost 3 bases, with 8 bases between them. This CDR3 spans 12 amino acids. In nucleotides, the CDR3 is TGTGCCAGCAGCCAGGACCTCTACGAGCAGTACTTC. Amino acid sequence: CASSQDLYEQYF.

The rearrangement links TRBV7-9 to TRBJ1-2; D not certain. In germline, CDR1 is SEHNR, CDR2 FQNEAQ (reference sequence). The CDR3 has 13 amino acids. V was trimmed by 0 bases and J by 8 bases, leaving 10 bases between them. CDR3 sequence: CASSLAKAIGYTF. In nucleotides, the CDR3 is TGTGCCAGCAGCTTAGCGAAAGCTATCGGCTACACCTTC.

The chain couples TRBV5-4 to TRBJ1-1, with D unresolved. The germline V gene has CDR1 SGHNT and CDR2 YYREEE (reference sequence). With 5 bases removed from V and 0 bases from J, the gap between germline ends came to 17 bases. There are 16 residues in the CDR3. The CDR3 coding sequence is TGTGCCAGCAGTCTGGTAGCGCAGCTCATGAACACTGAAGCTTTCTTT. It yields the protein CASSLVAQLMNTEAFF.

This clone appeared a few times. J is TRBJ1-2 and V is TRBV29-1, with 9 bases matching TRBD1. V lost 2 bases to trimming and J lost 8 bases; unmatched junction nucleotides: 6. This CDR3 spans 13 amino acids. CDR1 SQVTM and CDR2 ANQGSEA come from the germline V gene. CDR3 residues: CSVEPRQGGGYTF. As DNA, the CDR3 is TGCAGCGTTGAACCTCGACAGGGGGGCGGCTACACCTTC.

This rearrangement joins TRBV4-2 to TRBJ2-3; D unclear. Germline V gene sequence: CDR1 LGHNA, CDR2 YNFKEQ. The CDR3 is 18 residues long. V was cut by 0 bases and J by 4 bases, with 20 bases left in between. Written as DNA, the CDR3 is TGTGCCAGCAGCCAAGATCTGAGCGCGGCAACCATCCCAGATACGCAGTATTTT. The encoded protein is CASSQDLSAATIPDTQYF.